Given below is one TCR beta chain in context. The data derive from a study of blood T cell repertoires in COVID-19. Study information: PBMCs, B-cell-depleted T cells, or T cells were the source of the cDNA or gDNA that made up the material.

Per the original methods: Estimation of nucleated cell counts relied on the amplification of reference gene primers. TCRdb's table, derived via immunoSEQ multiplex PCR, lists solely in-frame clones and lacks some. The D gene and trimming were derived from the DNA, and the V and J assignments and clone size from that table. The sample consists of around 250,000 clones, roughly 84% of them appearing once. With 1 base removed from V and 4 bases from J, the gap between germline ends came to 10 bases. CDR3 size: 14 residues. Germline V CDR1 and CDR2: SGHTA, FQGNSA. Participant reports of clinical history set cohort assignment. It was within 2 weeks before study entry that exposed participants met a COVID-19 case.

The V gene is TRBV7-2, the J gene TRBJ1-2; D perhaps matches TRBD1 (6 bases). The TCR originated in a woman in her 50s who had been exposed to COVID-19. The source material was PBMCs or T cells enriched from blood (not recorded which). CDR3 sequence: CASSLDQGTYGYTF. The CDR3 DNA reads TGTGCCAGCAGCTTAGATCAGGGGACCTATGGCTACACCTTC. The whole variable domain, filled in from reference TRBV7-2 and TRBJ1-2, reads GAGVSQSPSNKVTEKGKDVELRCDPISGHTALYWYRQSLGQGLEFLIYFQGNSAPDKSGLPSDRFSAERTGGSVSTLTIQRTQQEDSAVYLCASSLDQGTYGYTFGSGTRLTVV.